This passage covers 25 T cell receptor beta chains from one sample sequenced in a study of T cell responses to AZD1222 COVID-19 vaccine. Assay used: immunoSEQ multiplex PCR; TCRdb lists only in-frame clones, some missing. Here the sample spans fewer than 30,000 clones, around 80% being singletons. The sequencing here drew on peripheral blood, taken on day 0 of AZD1222 vaccination. The receptors were sampled from an adult in good health.

This chain connects TRBV5-1 to TRBJ1-2; 12 positions agree with TRBD1. Trimming removed 2 bases from V and 6 bases from J; junction bases left unmatched: 5. Germline V lookup: CDR1 SGHRS, CDR2 YFSETQ. This CDR3 is 15 amino acids long. CDR3 protein: CASSFYGTGGDGYTF. CDR3 nucleotide sequence: TGCGCCAGCAGCTTCTACGGGACAGGGGGCGATGGCTACACCTTC.

The rearrangement joins TRBV7-6 to TRBJ2-2; 10 bases line up with TRBD2. The V and J ends lost 4 bases and 7 bases, in that order; junction bases with no gene match: 6. The germline gives CDR1 SGHVS, CDR2 FNYEAQ. The CDR3 covers 15 residues. The CDR3 DNA reads TGTGCCAGCAGCTACTCTAGCGGGGGAGACGGGGAGCTGTTTTTT. Residues: CASSYSSGGDGELFF.

The chain couples TRBV3-1 (or the pseudogene TRBV3-2) to TRBJ1-5, with TRBD1 matching 7 bases. Germline CDR1 LGHDT, CDR2 YNNKEL (reference sequence). The CDR3 extends over 16 amino acids. V was clipped by 2 bases and J by 3 bases; unmatched bases: 7. In nucleotides, the CDR3 is TGTGCCAGCAGCCAATCCGGGACAGACAACAATCAGCCCCAGCATTTT. Its protein product is CASSQSGTDNNQPQHF.

This CDR3 is CASSLAQDSSYEQYF. The CDR3 DNA follows: TGTGCCAGCAGCTTAGCACAGGATAGCTCCTACGAGCAGTACTTC. The rearrangement joins TRBV11-2 to TRBJ2-7; perhaps TRBD1 as D (5 bases). From germline, CDR1 is SGHAT and CDR2 FQNNGV. The CDR3 extends over 15 amino acids. The V gene lost 1 base and the J gene lost 0 bases, with 10 bases spanning the gap. Drawing the rest from reference TRBV11-2 and TRBJ2-7, the complete variable domain is EAGVAQSPRYKIIEKRQSVAFWCNPISGHATLYWYQQILGQGPKLLIQFQNNGVVDDSQLPKDRFSAERLKGVDSTLKIQPAKLEDSAVYLCASSLAQDSSYEQYFGPGTRLTVT.

The rearrangement joins TRBV20-1 to TRBJ1-5, with D perhaps TRBD1 (6 bases). This CDR3 is built from 15 residues. Germline CDR1 and CDR2: DFQATT and SNEGSKA (reference sequence). V lost 3 bases to trimming and J lost 1 base, with 13 bases between them. The CDR3 DNA reads TGCAGTGCTAGTTCAGGGGTCCAGAGCAATCAGCCCCAGCATTTT. This sequence encodes CSASSGVQSNQPQHF.

Concerning this clone itself: Other nucleotide sequences from this sample produce the same CDR3. The chain is built from TRBV15 and TRBJ1-6; tentatively, D is TRBD1 (5 bases). The CDR3 sequence is 14 residues long. Deletions cut 2 bases from V and 4 bases from J, with 6 bases between. From germline, CDR1 is LNHNV and CDR2 YYDKDF (reference sequence). This CDR3 is CATSRQGYNSPLHF. The CDR3, as DNA: TGTGCCACCAGCAGACAGGGATATAATTCACCCCTCCACTTT.

The chain couples TRBV4-2 to TRBJ1-4; D not certain. Germline CDR1 and CDR2: LGHNA and YNFKEQ. Trimming took off 5 bases at V and 7 bases at J, with 17 bases between the two ends. There are 15 residues in the CDR3. This chain's CDR3 is CASSVSPNTAEKLFF. The CDR3 DNA is TGTGCCAGCAGCGTGAGCCCTAATACGGCTGAAAAACTGTTTTTT.

The chain joins TRBV11-1 to TRBJ1-1; TRBD1 is a possible D gene (6 bases). In germline, CDR1 is SGHAT, CDR2 FQDESV (reference sequence). V lost 2 bases and J lost 5, with 9 bases in between. This CDR3 contains 13 residues. CDR3 protein: CASSLQRGTEAFF. In DNA, the CDR3 is TGTGCCAGCAGCTTACAGAGGGGGACTGAAGCTTTCTTT.

V is TRBV6-5 and J is TRBJ1-1, with D perhaps TRBD1 (5 bases). CDR3 length: 13 amino acids. Trimming shortened V by 10 bases and J by 7 bases, and 19 bases separated the two germline ends. Germline-derived CDR1 and CDR2 are MNHEY and SVGAGI. CDR3 region: CATKEGTGIEAFF. The CDR3 DNA is TGTGCCACGAAGGAGGGGACCGGGATTGAAGCTTTCTTT.

This clone showed up just a few times. The chain is built from TRBV12-3 or TRBV12-4 and TRBJ2-7, with D possibly being TRBD1 or TRBD2 (5 bases each). The CDR3 is 12 amino acids. Trimming shortened V by 6 bases and J by 6 bases, and 12 bases separated the two germline ends. CDR3 sequence reads: CASSLLRGEQYF. For the CDR3, the DNA is TGTGCCAGCAGCCTACTGAGGGGCGAGCAGTACTTC.

The chain carries TRBV19 and TRBJ1-6; TRBD1 matches at 9 bases. V was clipped by 7 bases and J by 8 bases; unmatched bases: 6. CDR1 is LNHDA and CDR2 is SQIVND in the germline V gene (reference sequence). The CDR3 extends over 14 amino acids. CDR3 coding DNA: TGTGCCAGTACTAAGGGACAGGGTTATTCACCCCTCCACTTT. It translates to CASTKGQGYSPLHF. Combining the CDR3 with reference TRBV19 and TRBJ1-6 gives the whole variable domain DGGITQSPKYLFRKEGQNVTLSCEQNLNHDAMYWYRQDPGQGLRLIYYSQIVNDFQKGDIAEGYSVSREKKESFPLTVTSAQKNPTAFYLCASTKGQGYSPLHFGNGTRLTVT.

J is TRBJ2-2 and V is TRBV2; no clear D gene. Trimming cost V 4 bases and J 7 bases, with 19 bases left between them. This CDR3 spans 16 amino acids. The germline gives CDR1 SNHLY, CDR2 FYNNEI. The CDR3 here is CASSVNGPGLGGELFF. Written as DNA, the CDR3 is TGTGCCAGCAGTGTAAATGGGCCCGGCCTCGGCGGGGAGCTGTTTTTT. The variable domain in full, with the rest retrieved from reference TRBV2 and TRBJ2-2, is EPEVTQTPSHQVTQMGQEVILRCVPISNHLYFYWYRQILGQKVEFLVSFYNNEISEKSEIFDDQFSVERPDGSNFTLKIRSTKLEDSAMYFCASSVNGPGLGGELFFGEGSRLTVL.

The gene calls are TRBV14 and TRBJ1-4; 7 bases map to TRBD1. The V gene end was trimmed by 1 base and the J gene end by 1 base; junction bases not matched to a gene: 3. Germline assignment: CDR1 SGHDN and CDR2 FVKESK. CDR3 size: 16 residues. The DNA for the CDR3 is TGTGCCAGCAGCCAAGCAAGGGGGCGAACTAATGAAAAACTGTTTTTT. It specifies CASSQARGRTNEKLFF. The full variable domain, its missing parts supplied by reference TRBV14 and TRBJ1-4, is EAGVTQFPSHSVIEKGQTVTLRCDPISGHDNLYWYRRVMGKEIKFLLHFVKESKQDESGMPNNRFLAERTGGTYSTLKVQPAELEDSGVYFCASSQARGRTNEKLFFGSGTQLSVL.

V and J are TRBV6-5 and TRBJ1-2; 8 bases line up with TRBD1. The J segment lost 9 bases and the V segment lost 6 bases, leaving 15 bases of the junction unmatched. CDR3 length: 15 residues. From germline, CDR1 is MNHEY and CDR2 SVGAGI. For the CDR3, the DNA is TGTGCCAGCAGCCCCGGACAGGGATTTAGGCAGCGCTACACCTTC. It codes for CASSPGQGFRQRYTF.

The rearrangement links TRBV6-4 to TRBJ1-1, with D perhaps TRBD1 (5 bases). V was trimmed by 3 bases and J by 2 bases, leaving 7 bases between them. The germline CDR1 and CDR2 sequences are MRHNA and SNTAGT. This CDR3 is 13 amino acids long. The CDR3 region has the DNA TGTGCCAGCAGTGAACAGGATAACACTGAAGCTTTCTTT. Translation: CASSEQDNTEAFF.

This rearrangement joins TRBV9 to TRBJ2-7; 10 bases agree with TRBD1. This CDR3 is 15 amino acids long. J was trimmed by 5 bases and V by 3 bases; bases with no gene match: 8. The germline CDR1 and CDR2 sequences are SGDLS and YYNGEE. The CDR3: CASSADRGLQNEQYV. The CDR3 nucleotides are TGTGCCAGCAGCGCCGACAGGGGGCTACAGAACGAGCAGTACGTC.

The genes are TRBV19 and TRBJ2-3, with D hard to call. CDR1 is LNHDA, CDR2 SQIVND, per germline (reference sequence). The CDR3 loop spans 14 amino acids. V was shortened by 3 bases and J by 4 bases, with 11 bases between the two germline ends. In DNA form, the CDR3 reads TGTGCCAGTAGTATGGCGATGCCCCCAGATACGCAGTATTTT. Encoded protein: CASSMAMPPDTQYF.

The chain employs TRBV6-5 and TRBJ1-2, with 8 bases lining up with TRBD1. This CDR3 has 15 residues. Germline V gene data show CDR1 as MNHEY and CDR2 as SVGAGI. J lost 4 bases, V lost 5 bases, and 9 bases had no gene match. CDR3 loop: CASSRRSGGGYGYTF. In DNA, the CDR3 is TGTGCCAGCAGTCGGAGATCAGGGGGCGGCTATGGCTACACCTTC.

The chain has TRBV28 and TRBJ1-2; D is unclear. The CDR3 contains 13 residues. From germline, CDR1 is MDHEN and CDR2 SYDVKM. The V end lost 3 bases, the J end lost 8 bases, and 13 bases lay between the germline ends. CDR3 amino acids: CASSLSPGRGYTF. CDR3 DNA: TGTGCCAGCAGTTTGTCTCCGGGAAGGGGCTACACCTTC.

This clone was recorded a few times. The V and J genes are TRBV6-1 and TRBJ1-5; D is unresolved. Germline loops: CDR1 MNHNS, CDR2 SASEGT. Trimming pared 3 bases from V and 4 bases from J, leaving 7 bases between. There are 13 residues in the CDR3. The CDR3 is CASSDIRNQPQHF. The CDR3, as DNA: TGTGCCAGCAGTGATATTAGGAATCAGCCCCAGCATTTT.

The rearrangement links TRBV18 to TRBJ1-4; D call uncertain. Trimming removed 3 bases at V and 0 bases at J, with 8 bases between. The CDR3 consists of 15 residues. Germline-derived CDR1 and CDR2 are KGHSH and LQKENI. The CDR3 spells CASSPSEATNEKLFF. As DNA, the CDR3 is TGTGCCAGCTCACCGTCAGAAGCAACTAATGAAAAACTGTTTTTT.

The rearrangement joins TRBV2 to TRBJ1-6; 7 nucleotides match TRBD1. The V and J ends lost 4 bases and 9 bases, in that order; junction bases with no gene match: 6. This CDR3 spans 14 amino acids. The germline CDR1 and CDR2 sequences are SNHLY and FYNNEI. The CDR3 nucleotides read TGTGCCAGCAGTGCAAGGGGGCTGGCTTCACCCCTCCACTTT. Protein: CASSARGLASPLHF.

The chain couples TRBV11-3 to TRBJ2-2; the match to TRBD1 covers 8 bases. This CDR3 has 17 amino acids. With 5 bases clipped from V and 7 bases from J, the junction kept 15 bases outside the gene matches. Germline CDR1 reads SGHNT; CDR2 reads YENEEA. In DNA, the CDR3 is TGTGCCAGCAGCCCATCAGGACAGGGTATTATTGGCGGGGAGCTGTTTTTT. Translated, it gives CASSPSGQGIIGGELFF.

The rearrangement links TRBV14 to TRBJ1-1; no clear D. The CDR3 contains 12 residues. Germline V gene sequence: CDR1 SGHDN, CDR2 FVKESK. V was pared by 4 bases and J by 4 bases, with 7 bases between. The CDR3 loop is CASSPVGTEAFF. The CDR3 bases are TGTGCCAGCAGCCCAGTGGGCACTGAAGCTTTCTTT.

The chain recombines TRBV6-4 with TRBJ1-2, with 9 bases that match TRBD1. The CDR3 sequence is 14 residues long. Germline CDR1 and CDR2: MRHNA and SNTAGT. J was trimmed by 8 bases and V by 4 bases; bases with no gene match: 8. The CDR3 here is CASSAVGTGYGYTF. The CDR3 bases are TGTGCCAGCAGTGCTGTTGGGACAGGGTACGGCTACACCTTC.